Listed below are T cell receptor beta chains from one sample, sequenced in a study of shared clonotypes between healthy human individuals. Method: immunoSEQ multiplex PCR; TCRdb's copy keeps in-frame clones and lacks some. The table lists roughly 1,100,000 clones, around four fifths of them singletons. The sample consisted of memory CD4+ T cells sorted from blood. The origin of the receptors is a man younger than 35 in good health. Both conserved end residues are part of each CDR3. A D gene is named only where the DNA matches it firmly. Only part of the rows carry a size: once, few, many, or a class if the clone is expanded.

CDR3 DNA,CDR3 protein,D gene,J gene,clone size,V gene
TGCGCCAGCAGCTTGGATGGGAATCAGCCCCAGCATTTT,CASSLDGNQPQHF,-,TRBJ1-5,-,TRBV5-1
TGTGCCAGCAGTGGGTCAGCAAATCAGCCCCAGCATTTT,CASSGSANQPQHF,-,TRBJ1-5,-,TRBV2
TGTGCCAGCAGTTTATCAAGGACCTACGAGCAGTACTTC,CASSLSRTYEQYF,-,TRBJ2-7,-,TRBV28
TGCGCCGGCCGACTAGCGGGAGGGTCCTACGAGCAGTACTTC,CAGRLAGGSYEQYF,TRBD2,TRBJ2-7,-,TRBV4-3
TGTGCCAGCAGTCTTGGGACATTGCTGAACACTGAAGCTTTCTTT,CASSLGTLLNTEAFF,-,TRBJ1-1,-,TRBV27
TGTGCCAGCAGCTCGGACAGTAGCGGATCCTACGAGCAGTACTTC,CASSSDSSGSYEQYF,-,TRBJ2-7,-,TRBV7-2
TGTGCCAGCAGTGAGCAAAGTTATTCCGGGGAGCTGTTTTTT,CASSEQSYSGELFF,-,TRBJ2-2,-,TRBV6-4
TGTGCCAGCAGCGTAAGGGGGCACAACACCGGGGAGCTGTTTTTT,CASSVRGHNTGELFF,TRBD1,TRBJ2-2,-,TRBV9
TGTGCCAGCAGTGAAAGGGGGGCAGAAACCGGCTACACCTTC,CASSERGAETGYTF,-,TRBJ1-2,-,TRBV6-1
TGTGCTAGCAGCCAGACTGGGAGGGAGACCCAGTACTTC,CASSQTGRETQYF,-,TRBJ2-5,few,TRBV7-7
TGTGCCAGCAGCTTGGAGGGGCAGGGGATGCAAGAGACCCAGTACTTC,CASSLEGQGMQETQYF,-,TRBJ2-5,-,TRBV5-4
TGTGCCATCAGTGGGCAGGGGAAGGACACCGGGGAGCTGTTTTTT,CAISGQGKDTGELFF,-,TRBJ2-2,-,TRBV10-3
TGTGCCAGCAGGGAGACTAGCGGGGCAACCTACGAGCAGTACTTC,CASRETSGATYEQYF,TRBD2,TRBJ2-7,-,TRBV6-5
TGTGCCAGTAGTACCACCCTCGGGTCCGCCACCCTCCACTTT,CASSTTLGSATLHF,-,TRBJ1-6,-,TRBV19
TGTGCCAGCAGCTTAAACGTGAATACCGGAGAGACCCAGTACTTC,CASSLNVNTGETQYF,-,TRBJ2-5,-,TRBV7-9
TGTGCCACCAGCGGGCGGTACGGGGGATACGAGCAGTACTTC,CATSGRYGGYEQYF,-,TRBJ2-7,-,TRBV15
TGTGCCAGCAGCTCCCCCCCAGGGACGGTCGTAAATTCACCCCTCCACTTT,CASSSPPGTVVNSPLHF,-,TRBJ1-6,-,TRBV7-9
TGTGCCAGCAGTTACCCCCGAGAGAGGGCGATGAACACTGAAGCTTTCTTT,CASSYPRERAMNTEAFF,-,TRBJ1-1,-,TRBV6-8
TGTGCCAGTAGGATTGGACAGGGCAGGGTCGGGGAGCTGTTTTTT,CASRIGQGRVGELFF,TRBD1,TRBJ2-2,-,TRBV28
TGTGCCAGCAGCCGGAACATGATGAGTAACACTGAAGCTTTCTTT,CASSRNMMSNTEAFF,-,TRBJ1-1,-,TRBV5-6
TGCGCCAGCAGAGGCAATGAGCAGTTCTTC,CASRGNEQFF,-,TRBJ2-1,-,TRBV4-1
TGCGCCAGCAGCCAAGAGAATAGCATGGGCGCTGGGGCCAGCGTCCTGACTTTC,CASSQENSMGAGASVLTF,-,TRBJ2-6,-,TRBV4-3
TGTGCCAGCAGCCAGAAGTCAGATACGCAGTATTTT,CASSQKSDTQYF,-,TRBJ2-3,-,TRBV7-9
TGTGCCAGCAGCTTAGACGGGGTCTCTAATGAAAAACTGTTTTTT,CASSLDGVSNEKLFF,-,TRBJ1-4,-,TRBV7-2
TGTGCCATCAGTGAGTCTTCTAGGAGGGCCCCTGGGGCCAACGTCCTGACTTTC,CAISESSRRAPGANVLTF,-,TRBJ2-6,-,TRBV10-3
TGCGCCAGCAGTCCGGACAGGAATGAAAAACTGTTTTTT,CASSPDRNEKLFF,TRBD1,TRBJ1-4,-,TRBV5-1
TGTGCCAGCAGCTTAGGGGGGTCAGATACGCAGTATTTT,CASSLGGSDTQYF,-,TRBJ2-3,-,TRBV7-2
TGTGCCAGCCGGTGGGACGTCCAAGAGACCCAGTACTTC,CASRWDVQETQYF,-,TRBJ2-5,-,TRBV2
TGTGCCAGCAATCCAGGGTACCGTTATTCACCCCTCCACTTT,CASNPGYRYSPLHF,-,TRBJ1-6,-,TRBV2
TGTGCCAGCAGTGAAGCTTTACAGGCGGGTGAGCAGTACTTC,CASSEALQAGEQYF,-,TRBJ2-7,-,TRBV2
TGTGCCTGGTCCCTCGCCGTCGGTGAGCAGTTCTTC,CAWSLAVGEQFF,-,TRBJ2-1,-,TRBV30
TGCGCCAGCAGCCCAGGGGACAGGGAGGGCGAAAAACTGTTTTTT,CASSPGDREGEKLFF,TRBD1,TRBJ1-4,-,TRBV5-1
TGTGCCAGTAGTGACGGACAGGGCTACGAGCAGTACTTC,CASSDGQGYEQYF,TRBD1,TRBJ2-7,-,TRBV19
TGTGCCAGCAGTGACAGGTCCGGACAGCCCCAGCATTTT,CASSDRSGQPQHF,-,TRBJ1-5,few,TRBV25-1
TGTGCCAGCAGTTTACAATTGGATAATTCACCCCTCCACTTT,CASSLQLDNSPLHF,-,TRBJ1-6,-,TRBV28
TGTGCCAGCAGTGAACAGAAGGGTATAGGCGAGCAGTACTTC,CASSEQKGIGEQYF,-,TRBJ2-7,-,TRBV6-1
TGTGCCAGCAGTTCCGGGACCTTTCTCGGCCTTAACTATGGCTACACCTTC,CASSSGTFLGLNYGYTF,-,TRBJ1-2,few,TRBV5-8